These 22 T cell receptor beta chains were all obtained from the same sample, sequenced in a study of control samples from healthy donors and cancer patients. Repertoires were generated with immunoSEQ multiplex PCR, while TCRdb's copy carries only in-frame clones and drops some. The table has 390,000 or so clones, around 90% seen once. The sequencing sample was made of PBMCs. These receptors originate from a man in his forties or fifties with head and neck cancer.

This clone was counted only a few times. CDR3 residues: CASSYLGTGLQPQHF. As DNA, the CDR3 is TGTGCCAGCAGTTACCTTGGGACAGGGCTTCAGCCCCAGCATTTT. V is TRBV6-2 or TRBV6-3 and J is TRBJ1-5; 9 nucleotides match TRBD1. The CDR3 covers 15 residues. Germline CDR1 is MNHEY and CDR2 is SVGEGT. The J segment lost 6 bases and the V segment lost 2 bases, leaving 5 bases of the junction unmatched.

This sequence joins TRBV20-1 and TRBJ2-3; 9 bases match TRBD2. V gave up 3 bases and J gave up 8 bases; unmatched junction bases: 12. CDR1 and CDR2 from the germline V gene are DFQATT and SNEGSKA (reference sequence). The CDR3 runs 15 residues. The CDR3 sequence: CSASELAGVSGTQYF. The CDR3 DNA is TGCAGTGCTAGTGAATTAGCGGGGGTGTCGGGTACGCAGTATTTT.

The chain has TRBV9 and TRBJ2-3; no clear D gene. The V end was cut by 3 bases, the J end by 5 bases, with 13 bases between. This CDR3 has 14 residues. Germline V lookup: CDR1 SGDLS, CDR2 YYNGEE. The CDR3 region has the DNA TGTGCCAGCAGCGGCCGGATTGAGGTAGATACGCAGTATTTT. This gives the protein CASSGRIEVDTQYF.

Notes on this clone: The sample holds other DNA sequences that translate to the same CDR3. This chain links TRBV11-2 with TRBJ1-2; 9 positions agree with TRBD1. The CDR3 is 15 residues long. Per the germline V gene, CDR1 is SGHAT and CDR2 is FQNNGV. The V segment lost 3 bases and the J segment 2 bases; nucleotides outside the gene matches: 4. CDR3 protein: CASSFLTGGNYGYTF. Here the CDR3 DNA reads TGTGCCAGCAGCTTCCTTACAGGGGGCAACTATGGCTACACCTTC.

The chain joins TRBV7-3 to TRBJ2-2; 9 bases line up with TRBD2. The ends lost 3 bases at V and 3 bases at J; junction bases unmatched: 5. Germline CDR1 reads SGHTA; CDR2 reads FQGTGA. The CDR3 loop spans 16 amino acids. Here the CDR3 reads CASSLGTSQDTGELFF. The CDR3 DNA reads TGTGCCAGCAGCTTGGGGACTAGCCAAGACACCGGGGAGCTGTTTTTT.

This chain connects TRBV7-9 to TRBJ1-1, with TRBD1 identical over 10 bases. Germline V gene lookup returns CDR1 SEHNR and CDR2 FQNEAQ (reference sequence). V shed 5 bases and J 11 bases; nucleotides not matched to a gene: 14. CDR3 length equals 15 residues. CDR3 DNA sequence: TGTGCCAGCAGCGGCCGGGACAGGGGCCCCGCCGGGGCTTTCTTT. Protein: CASSGRDRGPAGAFF.

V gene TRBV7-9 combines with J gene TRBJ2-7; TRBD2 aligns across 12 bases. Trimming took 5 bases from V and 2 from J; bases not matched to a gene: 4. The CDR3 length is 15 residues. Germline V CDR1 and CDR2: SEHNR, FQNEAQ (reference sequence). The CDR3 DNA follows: TGTGCCAGCAGCAAACTAGCGGGGGGTACCTACGAGCAGTACTTC. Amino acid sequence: CASSKLAGGTYEQYF. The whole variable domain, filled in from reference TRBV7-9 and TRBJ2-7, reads DTGVSQNPRHKITKRGQNVTFRCDPISEHNRLYWYRQTLGQGPEFLTYFQNEAQLEKSRLLSDRFSAERPKGSFSTLEIQRTEQGDSAMYLCASSKLAGGTYEQYFGPGTRLTVT.

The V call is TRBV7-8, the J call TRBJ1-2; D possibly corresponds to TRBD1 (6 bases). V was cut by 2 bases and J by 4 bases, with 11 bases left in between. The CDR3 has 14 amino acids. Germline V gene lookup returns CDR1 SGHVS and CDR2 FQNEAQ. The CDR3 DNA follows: TGTGCCAGCAGCTTATACGACAGGAGCTATGGCTACACCTTC. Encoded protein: CASSLYDRSYGYTF.

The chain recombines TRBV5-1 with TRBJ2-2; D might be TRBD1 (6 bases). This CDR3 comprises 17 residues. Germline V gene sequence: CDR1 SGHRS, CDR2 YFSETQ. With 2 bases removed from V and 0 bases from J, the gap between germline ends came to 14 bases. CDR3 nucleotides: TGCGCCAGCAGCTTCGTAACCGGGACATCGAACACCGGGGAGCTGTTTTTT. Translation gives CASSFVTGTSNTGELFF.

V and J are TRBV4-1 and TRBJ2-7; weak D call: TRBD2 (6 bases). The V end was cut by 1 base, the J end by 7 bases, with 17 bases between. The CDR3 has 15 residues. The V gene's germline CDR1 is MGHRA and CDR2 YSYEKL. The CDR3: CASSQVTGRLGEQYF. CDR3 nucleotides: TGCGCCAGCAGCCAAGTTACCGGGAGATTGGGGGAGCAGTACTTC.

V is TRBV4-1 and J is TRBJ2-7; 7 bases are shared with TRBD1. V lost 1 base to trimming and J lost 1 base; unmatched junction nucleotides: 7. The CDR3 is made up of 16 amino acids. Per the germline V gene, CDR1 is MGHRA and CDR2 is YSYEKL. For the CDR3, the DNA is TGCGCCAGCAGCCAAGGTGCCAGGGGGAGATCCTACGAGCAGTACTTC. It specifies CASSQGARGRSYEQYF.

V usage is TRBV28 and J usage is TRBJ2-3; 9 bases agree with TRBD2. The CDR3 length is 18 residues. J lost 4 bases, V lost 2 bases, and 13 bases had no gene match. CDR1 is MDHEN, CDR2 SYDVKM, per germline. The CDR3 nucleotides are TGTGCCAGCAGTTTAAGCCTTTTTGGGGCGGGAGGGCCAGATACGCAGTATTTT. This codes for CASSLSLFGAGGPDTQYF.

The CDR3 protein is CASSLTVGQGARWGPEAFF. CDR3 DNA sequence: TGTGCCAGCAGTCTAACTGTGGGACAGGGGGCGCGATGGGGCCCTGAAGCTTTCTTT. The V and J genes are TRBV27 and TRBJ1-1; 12 bases align to TRBD1. CDR3 length equals 19 residues. J gave up 6 bases and V 5 bases, and 19 bases lay outside the gene matches. Germline values: CDR1 MNHEY, CDR2 SMNVEV (reference sequence).

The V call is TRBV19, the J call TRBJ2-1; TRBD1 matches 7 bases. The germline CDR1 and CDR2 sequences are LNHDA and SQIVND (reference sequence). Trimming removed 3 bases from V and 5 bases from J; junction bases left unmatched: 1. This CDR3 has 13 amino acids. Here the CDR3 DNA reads TGTGCCAGTAGTATGGGGACAGACAATGAGCAGTTCTTC. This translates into CASSMGTDNEQFF.

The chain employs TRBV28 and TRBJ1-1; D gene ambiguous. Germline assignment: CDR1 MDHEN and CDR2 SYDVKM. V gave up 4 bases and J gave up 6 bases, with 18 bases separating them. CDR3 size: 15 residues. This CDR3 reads CASSYVDADSAEAFF. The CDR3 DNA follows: TGTGCCAGCAGTTACGTTGACGCGGACTCTGCTGAAGCTTTCTTT. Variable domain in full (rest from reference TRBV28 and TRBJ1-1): DVKVTQSSRYLVKRTGEKVFLECVQDMDHENMFWYRQDPGLGLRLIYFSYDVKMKEKGDIPEGYSVSREKKERFSLILESASTNQTSMYLCASSYVDADSAEAFFGQGTRLTVV.

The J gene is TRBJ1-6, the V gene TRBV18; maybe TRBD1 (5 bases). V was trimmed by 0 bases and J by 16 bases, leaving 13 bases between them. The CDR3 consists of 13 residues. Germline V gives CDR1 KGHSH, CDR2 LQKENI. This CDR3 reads CASSPPNRGLLHF. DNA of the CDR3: TGTGCCAGCTCACCACCAAACCGGGGACTACTCCACTTT. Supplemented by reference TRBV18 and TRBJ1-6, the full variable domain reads NAGVMQNPRHLVRRRGQEARLRCSPMKGHSHVYWYRQLPEEGLKFMVYLQKENIIDESGMPKERFSAEFPKEGPSILRIQQVVRGDSAAYFCASSPPNRGLLHFGNGTRLTVT.

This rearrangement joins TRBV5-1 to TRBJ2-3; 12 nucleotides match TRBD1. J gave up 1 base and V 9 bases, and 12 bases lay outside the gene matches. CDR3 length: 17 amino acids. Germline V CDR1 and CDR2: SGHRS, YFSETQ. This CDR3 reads CATSIRGQGARTDTQYF. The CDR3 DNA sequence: TGCGCCACCTCAATTCGGGGACAGGGGGCGCGCACAGATACGCAGTATTTT.

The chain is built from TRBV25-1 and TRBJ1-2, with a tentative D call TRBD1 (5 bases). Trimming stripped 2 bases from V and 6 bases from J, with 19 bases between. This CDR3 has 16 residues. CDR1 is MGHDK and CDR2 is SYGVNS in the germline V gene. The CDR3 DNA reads TGTGCCAGCAGTGAAGGTCGGGGACGGGCGGCCAATGGCTACACCTTC. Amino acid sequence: CASSEGRGRAANGYTF.

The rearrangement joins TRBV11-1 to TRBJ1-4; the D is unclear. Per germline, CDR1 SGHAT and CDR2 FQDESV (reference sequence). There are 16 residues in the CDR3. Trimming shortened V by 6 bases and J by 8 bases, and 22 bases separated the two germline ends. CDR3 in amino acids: CASSDTRPRSSEKLFF. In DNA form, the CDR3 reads TGTGCCAGCAGTGATACACGGCCAAGAAGTAGCGAAAAACTGTTTTTT.

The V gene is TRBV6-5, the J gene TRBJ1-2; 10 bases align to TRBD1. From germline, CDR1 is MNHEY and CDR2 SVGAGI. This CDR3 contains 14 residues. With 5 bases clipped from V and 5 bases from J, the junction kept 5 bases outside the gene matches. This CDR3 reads CASSRQGARYGYTF. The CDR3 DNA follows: TGTGCCAGCAGTAGACAGGGGGCGCGGTATGGCTACACCTTC.

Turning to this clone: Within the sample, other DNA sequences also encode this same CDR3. CDR3 loop: CASSPDTNYGYTF. In DNA form, the CDR3 reads TGTGCCAGCAGCCCCGACACTAACTATGGCTACACCTTC. The V gene is TRBV7-2, the J gene TRBJ1-2, with D uncertain. This CDR3 has 13 residues. The V and J ends lost 5 bases and 0 bases respectively, with 7 bases between them. Looked up from germline, CDR1 is SGHTA and CDR2 is FQGNSA.

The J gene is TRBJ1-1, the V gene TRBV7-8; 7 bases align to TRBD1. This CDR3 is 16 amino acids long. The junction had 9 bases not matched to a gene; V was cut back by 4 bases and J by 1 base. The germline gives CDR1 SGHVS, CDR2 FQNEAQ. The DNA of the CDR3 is TGTGCCAGCAGCTCATCCGGGAACAGGGGGAACACTGAAGCTTTCTTT. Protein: CASSSSGNRGNTEAFF.